The 22 T cell receptor beta chains below were found in one sample sequenced in a study of T cells after yellow fever vaccination. Via MiXCR, TCRdb re-called the 5' RACE reads, giving one row per CDR3 protein. The sample records 500,000 to 550,000 distinct CDR3 sequences, roughly 22% being singletons. The sample here was PBMCs, taken less than 25 days after the first yellow fever vaccination. All receptors derive from a man aged 18 to 35 who received the YFV17D yellow fever vaccine.

V is TRBV12-3 or TRBV12-4 and J is TRBJ2-1, with a tentative D call TRBD2 (7 bases). The CDR3 contains 17 residues. Trimming cost V 6 bases and J 8 bases, with 26 bases left between them. CDR3 loop: CASRVGFGGAISDEQFF. CDR3 DNA sequence: TGTGCCAGCAGAGTGGGCTTTGGGGGGGCCATTTCTGATGAGCAGTTCTTC.

The chain links TRBV21-1 to TRBJ1-1; the table names TRBD1, a call not compared with the DNA. TRBV21-1 is marked as a pseudogene. The CDR3 consists of 14 residues. CDR3 sequence: CAGPTQGKNTEAFF. CDR3 nucleotides: TGTGCCGGACCCACACAGGGCAAGAACACTGAAGCTTTCTTT.

The chain links TRBV6-2 or TRBV6-3 to TRBJ2-1; either TRBD1 or TRBD2 may fit D (5 bases each). V was pared by 5 bases and J by 0 bases, with 11 bases between. The germline gives CDR1 MNHEY, CDR2 SVGEGT. This CDR3 is 15 amino acids long. This CDR3 is CASSHRDVSYNEQFF. For the CDR3, the DNA is TGTGCCAGCAGTCACCGGGACGTCTCCTACAATGAGCAGTTCTTC.

The chain combines TRBV28 with TRBJ1-6, with a tentative D call TRBD1 (6 bases). The CDR3 is 15 amino acids. In germline, CDR1 is MDHEN, CDR2 SYDVKM. V lost 3 bases, J lost 6 bases, and 12 bases lay in between. As DNA, the CDR3 is TGTGCCAGCAGTTTGGGGGGCGGACTTAATTCACCCCTCCACTTT. This encodes CASSLGGGLNSPLHF.

The chain has TRBV5-4 and TRBJ2-5; 8 bases line up with TRBD2. The V gene end was trimmed by 2 bases and the J gene end by 6 bases; junction bases not matched to a gene: 6. Per the germline V gene, CDR1 is SGHNT and CDR2 is YYREEE (reference sequence). The CDR3 contains 14 residues. In DNA, the CDR3 is TGTGCCAGCAGCTTCGGGGGGGCCGAAAAGACCCAGTACTTC. Its protein is CASSFGGAEKTQYF.

V is TRBV9 and J is TRBJ2-1, with D possibly being TRBD1 or TRBD2 (5 bases each). The CDR3 covers 15 residues. The germline V gene has CDR1 SGDLS and CDR2 YYNGEE. Trimming took 0 bases from V and 5 from J, leaving 12 bases between them. CDR3 amino acids: CASSVAGTGDNEQFF. CDR3 DNA: TGTGCCAGCAGCGTAGCCGGGACCGGGGACAATGAGCAGTTCTTC.

This clonotype was counted between two and nine times. J is TRBJ2-5 and V is TRBV5-1; no clear D. Per germline, CDR1 SGHRS and CDR2 YFSETQ. The CDR3 totals 14 residues. Trimming took off 0 bases at V and 6 bases at J, with 12 bases between the two ends. In nucleotides, the CDR3 is TGCGCCAGCAGCTTGGGCCCATGCAAGCAGACCCAGTACTTC. Translation: CASSLGPCKQTQYF.

This clonotype was picked up one time. A read error may account for a junction end that differs from germline. This chain links TRBV20-1 with TRBJ1-6; TRBD1 is a possible D gene (6 bases). The CDR3 totals 18 residues. The germline gives CDR1 DFQATT, CDR2 SNEGSKA (reference sequence). CDR3 region: CSARDRGQGFSDNSPLHF. In DNA, the CDR3 is TGCAGTGCTAGAGATCGGGGACAAGGGTTCTCCGATAATTCACCCCTCCACTTT.

The rearrangement joins TRBV7-2 to TRBJ1-2; possible D gene TRBD1, 5 bases. Trimming removed 5 bases at V and 2 bases at J, with 15 bases between. Germline values: CDR1 SGHTA, CDR2 FQGNSA. The CDR3 has 15 residues. CDR3 nucleotide sequence: TGTGCCAGCAGCCCCTCCCCGGCAGGGAACTATGGCTACACCTTC. Translating gives CASSPSPAGNYGYTF.

This clonotype was seen more than once but under ten times. The V and J genes are TRBV5-1 and TRBJ2-1; D might be TRBD1 (5 bases). The CDR3 loop spans 14 amino acids. V dropped 6 bases and J dropped 3 bases, with 13 bases sitting between them. The germline V gene encodes CDR1 SGHRS and CDR2 YFSETQ. In DNA, the CDR3 is TGCGCCAGCATGCAGGGTGATGGCTACAATGAGCAGTTCTTC. Translated: CASMQGDGYNEQFF.

The genes are TRBV6-5 and TRBJ2-5; 7 nucleotides match TRBD1. CDR1 and CDR2 from the germline V gene are MNHEY and SVGAGI. V trimming: 0 bases; J trimming: 2 bases; junction bases outside the gene matches: 3. This CDR3 comprises 15 residues. CDR3 sequence: CASSYSSRGQETQYF. For the CDR3, the DNA is TGTGCCAGCAGTTACTCGAGCAGGGGGCAAGAGACCCAGTACTTC.

This clonotype was seen only a few times. This rearrangement joins TRBV24-1 to TRBJ1-5; D might be TRBD1 (5 bases). The germline V gene has CDR1 KGHDR and CDR2 SFDVKD. V lost 2 bases, J lost 4 bases, and 20 bases lay in between. This CDR3 is 18 amino acids long. CDR3 amino acids: CATSDWWQGNFWNQPQHF. CDR3 nucleotide sequence: TGTGCCACCAGTGATTGGTGGCAGGGAAATTTTTGGAATCAGCCCCAGCATTTT.

This chain joins TRBV12-3 or TRBV12-4 and TRBJ1-3; D unresolved. CDR3 length equals 12 residues. V dropped 8 bases and J dropped 3 bases, with 8 bases sitting between them. CDR3: CASLGSGNTIYF. The CDR3 nucleotides are TGTGCCAGCCTGGGAAGTGGAAACACCATATATTTT.

There are a few counts of this clonotype. This sequence joins TRBV5-8 and TRBJ1-4; no definite D call. Trimming removed 1 base from V and 7 bases from J, with 23 bases in between. Per germline, CDR1 SGHTS and CDR2 YDEGEE. The CDR3 totals 18 residues. The CDR3 DNA sequence: TGTGCCAGCAGCTTGCTCTGGCAGGCCCGACCTGCTTCTGAAAAACTGTTTTTT. Its translation is CASSLLWQARPASEKLFF.

A remark on this clonotype: A much larger clone lies one base from this, so it may be a read error. The chain joins TRBV20-1 to TRBJ2-7, with D unclear. The CDR3 extends over 11 amino acids. In germline, CDR1 is DFQATT, CDR2 SNEGSKA (reference sequence). V dropped 0 bases and J dropped 3 bases, with 3 bases sitting between them. The CDR3 loop is CSARDGYEQYV. CDR3 nucleotide sequence: TGCAGTGCTAGAGACGGCTACGAGCAGTACGTC.

The J gene is TRBJ2-3, the V gene TRBV7-8, with D tentatively TRBD2 (5 bases). Germline V gene sequence: CDR1 SGHVS, CDR2 FQNEAQ. This CDR3 is 13 amino acids long. Trimming stripped 8 bases from V and 2 bases from J, with 11 bases between. CDR3 bases: TGTGCCAGCCAGCGGCGACTCACAGATACGCAGTATTTT. It translates to CASQRRLTDTQYF.

The chain has TRBV11-2 and TRBJ2-5, with 8 bases that match TRBD1. The CDR3 contains 16 residues. Trimming at V came to 4 bases and at J to 5 bases, leaving 12 bases not matched to a gene. CDR1 and CDR2 from the germline V gene are SGHAT and FQNNGV. The CDR3 is CASSSWAETGDETQYF. The CDR3, as DNA: TGTGCCAGCAGCTCGTGGGCCGAGACAGGGGACGAGACCCAGTACTTC.

This chain connects TRBV5-1 to TRBJ2-5; 7 bases are a match to TRBD2. Trimming removed 6 bases from V and 3 bases from J; junction bases left unmatched: 11. CDR3 length equals 15 residues. Germline assignment: CDR1 SGHRS and CDR2 YFSETQ. Here the CDR3 DNA reads TGCGCCAGCACTCCTTTGGGGGGGGGAGAAGAGACCCAGTACTTC. The encoded protein is CASTPLGGGEETQYF. Supplemented by reference TRBV5-1 and TRBJ2-5, the full variable domain reads KAGVTQTPRYLIKTRGQQVTLSCSPISGHRSVSWYQQTPGQGLQFLFEYFSETQRNKGNFPGRFSGRQFSNSRSEMNVSTLELGDSALYLCASTPLGGGEETQYFGPGTRLLVL.

The V gene is TRBV5-1, the J gene TRBJ2-7, with D unresolved. This CDR3 is 12 amino acids long. The germline gives CDR1 SGHRS, CDR2 YFSETQ. V was cut by 4 bases and J by 4 bases, with 9 bases left in between. The CDR3 bases are TGCGCCAGCAGCCGTAGAGAGTACGAGCAGTACTTC. Its protein product is CASSRREYEQYF.

In its sample, this clonotype was seen a few times. The CDR3 bases are TGTGCCAGCAGTCCTCTTGAGCGGGGGATCTTGGAGACCCAGTACTTC. This gives the protein CASSPLERGILETQYF. The chain is built from TRBV6-1 and TRBJ2-5; 8 nucleotides agree with TRBD2. The CDR3 runs to 16 residues. Per germline, CDR1 MNHNS and CDR2 SASEGT. Trimming cost V 5 bases and J 5 bases; bases outside gene matches: 13.

This clonotype was counted between two and nine times. This chain uses TRBV12-3 or TRBV12-4 with TRBJ2-7; 7 bases are shared with TRBD2. Germline trimming cut 3 bases from V and 7 bases from J; bases unmatched to any gene: 3. The CDR3 is 12 amino acids. CDR3 DNA: TGTGCCAGCAGTTTTGGGGGAGGGGAGCAGTACGTC. Translating gives CASSFGGGEQYV.

The chain combines TRBV9 with TRBJ2-5; TRBD1 agrees at 12 bases. This CDR3 comprises 15 residues. Germline loops: CDR1 SGDLS, CDR2 YYNGEE. V shed 3 bases, J shed 7 bases, and the junction held 7 bases outside the gene matches. The DNA for the CDR3 is TGTGCCAGCAGCGGGGGGACAGGGGGCACGGGGACCCAGTACTTC. Its translation: CASSGGTGGTGTQYF.